Shown below are 7 T cell receptor beta chains from a single sample sequenced in a study of OX40 agonist ivuxolimab in advanced cancers. TCRdb's copy holds only in-frame clones and misses some; the assay was immunoSEQ multiplex PCR. Seen here are tens of thousands of clones, approximately 83% observed once, and the top ten hold about 1%. The specimen comprised CD4+ or CD8+ T cells sorted from blood, sampled in a trial of the OX40 agonist ivuxolimab. All receptors derive from an adult with an advanced solid tumor such as melanoma, head and neck, liver or kidney cancer.

This clone is a singleton in its sample. The V and J genes are TRBV2 and TRBJ1-3; D is uncertain. This CDR3 is 14 amino acids long. In germline, CDR1 is SNHLY, CDR2 FYNNEI. The V gene lost 6 bases and the J gene lost 3 bases, with 12 bases spanning the gap. The CDR3 coding sequence is TGTGCCAGCAGGAAGGGAACCGATGGAAACACCATATATTTT. Amino acid sequence: CASRKGTDGNTIYF.

The rearrangement links TRBV5-4 to TRBJ2-7, with TRBD1 identical over 7 bases. The CDR3 runs 14 residues. V dropped 3 bases and J dropped 2; count of bases not matched to a gene: 5. Germline V gene sequence: CDR1 SGHNT, CDR2 YYREEE (reference sequence). CDR3 in amino acids: CASSSRTGTYEQYF. CDR3 bases: TGTGCCAGCAGCTCAAGGACAGGCACCTACGAGCAGTACTTC.

The chain carries TRBV5-4 and TRBJ2-3, with D possibly TRBD2 on 5 matching bases. With 0 bases removed from V and 3 bases from J, the gap between germline ends came to 8 bases. The CDR3 has 14 amino acids. In germline, CDR1 is SGHNT, CDR2 YYREEE (reference sequence). The CDR3 DNA sequence: TGTGCCAGCAGCTTGGGACTACGAACAGATACGCAGTATTTT. Amino acids: CASSLGLRTDTQYF.

The rearrangement links TRBV5-5 to TRBJ1-2, with 10 bases aligning to TRBD1. This CDR3 is built from 15 residues. CDR1 is SGHKS, CDR2 YYEKEE, per germline (reference sequence). V shed 4 bases, J shed 7 bases, and the junction held 10 bases outside the gene matches. The CDR3 loop reads CASSAVGTGAFGYTF. The CDR3 bases are TGTGCCAGCAGCGCAGTAGGGACAGGGGCCTTTGGCTACACCTTC.

This clone was observed a handful of times. The chain employs TRBV7-9 and TRBJ1-5; no clear D. The CDR3 consists of 16 residues. Trimming pared 0 bases from V and 0 bases from J, leaving 9 bases between. Germline V gene data show CDR1 as SEHNR and CDR2 as FQNEAQ (reference sequence). CDR3 amino acids: CASSLAGSHSNQPQHF. The CDR3 region has the DNA TGTGCCAGCAGCTTAGCAGGGTCCCATAGCAATCAGCCCCAGCATTTT. The whole variable domain, remainder taken from reference TRBV7-9 and TRBJ1-5, is DTGVSQNPRHKITKRGQNVTFRCDPISEHNRLYWYRQTLGQGPEFLTYFQNEAQLEKSRLLSDRFSAERPKGSFSTLEIQRTEQGDSAMYLCASSLAGSHSNQPQHFGDGTRLSIL.

The chain couples TRBV5-1 to TRBJ2-7, with D possibly being TRBD1 or TRBD2 (5 bases each). Trimming shortened V by 2 bases and J by 1 base, and 13 bases separated the two germline ends. This CDR3 contains 15 residues. The germline gives CDR1 SGHRS, CDR2 YFSETQ. In DNA form, the CDR3 reads TGCGCCAGCAGCTTACTAGACAGCCAGTCCTACGAGCAGTACTTC. It translates to CASSLLDSQSYEQYF.

The chain employs TRBV19 and TRBJ1-5, with D tentatively TRBD1 (6 bases). V was trimmed by 4 bases and J by 4 bases, leaving 14 bases between them. The CDR3 is made up of 15 amino acids. CDR1 is LNHDA and CDR2 is SQIVND in the germline V gene (reference sequence). The CDR3 loop reads CASSSAQGRNQPQHF. In DNA, the CDR3 is TGTGCCAGTAGTAGCGCCCAGGGGAGGAATCAGCCCCAGCATTTT.